The clone carrying this T cell receptor beta chain was picked up many times. The CDR3 is 15 residues long. Trimming took 4 bases from V and 1 from J; bases not matched to a gene: 5. Germline V gives CDR1 DFQATT, CDR2 SNEGSKA (reference sequence). This sample's time point: persistent/refractory GD, antithyroid drugs over 5 years with positive TRAb. With RNA extracted from PBMCs as input, the TCR library was made. HTBI primers from iRepertoire and Arm-PCR of CDR3 regions yielded the TCR beta libraries. TCRdb re-called the multiplex PCR reads with MiXCR, one entry per CDR3 protein. The table records under 500,000 distinct CDR3 sequences, around 20% of them present only once. The data belong to a study of regulatory T cells in long-lasting Graves disease.

The rearrangement joins TRBV20-1 to TRBJ2-5; 11 nucleotides line up with TRBD2. This TCR was recovered from a female donor with Graves disease. The source material was peripheral blood mononuclear cells (PBMCs), sampled when the disease was refractory, from a patient treated with antithyroid drugs. CDR3 sequence: CSATLAGGTQETQYF. DNA for the CDR3: TGCAGTGCTACGTTAGCGGGAGGGACCCAAGAGACCCAGTACTTC.